This T cell receptor (beta chain) was documented in a study of metastatic and nonmetastatic thyroid tumors. Under the authors' procedure: The study's classifier, a distant-metastasis tool for papillary thyroid cancer, was built using CDR3 differences across clinicopathological groups. TCRdb reassembled clones from the PCR reads with MiXCR. None of the V and J calls come from the authors' own analysis; TCRdb made them. The sample includes roughly 28,000 clones, 16% of them seen just once. CDR1 SGHRS and CDR2 YFSETQ come from the germline V gene. Trimming removed 3 bases from V and 8 bases from J, with 11 bases in between. The CDR3 extends over 12 amino acids. This clone has at least ten counts. Its target is not known. No treatment of any kind had been given to any patient before thyroid surgery. Points from the study as a whole: Benign nodules were reported to have significantly lower TCR beta diversity than malignant thyroid tumors, in blood and tumor.

The TCR originated in a female donor with papillary thyroid cancer or a benign thyroid nodule (not recorded which). Some clones in this sample may be carry-over from other donors' samples. The chain is built from TRBV5-1 and TRBJ1-2; D is unresolved. Sequenced: blood. CDR3 amino acids: CASSSGAGGYTF. The CDR3 region has the DNA TGCGCCAGCAGCTCGGGCGCGGGGGGCTACACCTTC.